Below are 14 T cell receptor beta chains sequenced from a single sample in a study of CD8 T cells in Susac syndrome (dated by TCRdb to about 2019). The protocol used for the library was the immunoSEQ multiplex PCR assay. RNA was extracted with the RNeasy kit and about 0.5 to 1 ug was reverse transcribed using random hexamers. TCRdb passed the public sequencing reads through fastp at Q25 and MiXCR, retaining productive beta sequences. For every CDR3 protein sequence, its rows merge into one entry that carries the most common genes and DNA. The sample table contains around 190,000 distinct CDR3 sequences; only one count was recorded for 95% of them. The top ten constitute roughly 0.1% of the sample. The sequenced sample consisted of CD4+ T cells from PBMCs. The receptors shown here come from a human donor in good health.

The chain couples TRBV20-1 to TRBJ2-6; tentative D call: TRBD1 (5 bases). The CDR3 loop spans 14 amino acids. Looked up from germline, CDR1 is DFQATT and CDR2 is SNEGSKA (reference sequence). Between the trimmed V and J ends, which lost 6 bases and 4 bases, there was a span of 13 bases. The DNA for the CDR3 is TGCAGTGCCAGAACAGGCGCCGGGGCCAACGTCCTGACTTTC. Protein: CSARTGAGANVLTF.

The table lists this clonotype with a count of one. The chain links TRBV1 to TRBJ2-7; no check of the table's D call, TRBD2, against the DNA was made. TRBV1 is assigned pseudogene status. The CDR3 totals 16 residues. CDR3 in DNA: TGCACCAGCAGCCAGTTTACTAGCGGGAGGCCCTACGAGCAGTACGTC. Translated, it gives CTSSQFTSGRPYEQYV.

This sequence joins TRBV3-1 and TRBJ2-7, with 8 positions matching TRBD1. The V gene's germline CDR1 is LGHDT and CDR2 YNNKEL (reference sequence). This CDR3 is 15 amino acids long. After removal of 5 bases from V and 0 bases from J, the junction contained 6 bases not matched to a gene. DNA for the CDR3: TGTGCCAGCAGCACCCCGGACAGGGTCTCCTACGAGCAGTACTTC. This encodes CASSTPDRVSYEQYF.

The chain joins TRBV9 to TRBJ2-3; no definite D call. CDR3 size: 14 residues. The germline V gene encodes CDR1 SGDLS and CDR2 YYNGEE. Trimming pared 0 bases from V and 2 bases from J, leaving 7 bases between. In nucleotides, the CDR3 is TGTGCCAGCAGCGTAGATCTAACCACAGATACGCAGTATTTT. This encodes CASSVDLTTDTQYF.

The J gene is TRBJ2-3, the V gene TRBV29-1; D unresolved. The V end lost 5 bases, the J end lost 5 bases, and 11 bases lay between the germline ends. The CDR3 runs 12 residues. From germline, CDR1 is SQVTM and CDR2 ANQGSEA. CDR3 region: CSVNNQEDTQYF. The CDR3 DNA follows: TGCAGCGTTAATAACCAGGAAGATACGCAGTATTTT.

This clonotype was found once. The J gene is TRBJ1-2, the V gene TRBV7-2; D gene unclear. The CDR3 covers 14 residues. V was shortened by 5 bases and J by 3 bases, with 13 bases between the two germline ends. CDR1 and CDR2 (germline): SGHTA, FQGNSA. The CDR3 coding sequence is TGTGCCAGCAGCCCCGACATTAGCGACTATGGCTACACCTTC. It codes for CASSPDISDYGYTF.

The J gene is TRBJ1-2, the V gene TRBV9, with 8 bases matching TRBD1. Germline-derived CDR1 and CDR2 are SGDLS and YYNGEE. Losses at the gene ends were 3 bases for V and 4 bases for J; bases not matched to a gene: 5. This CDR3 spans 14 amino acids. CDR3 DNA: TGTGCCAGCAGCGCGGACAGGGTCCCCTATGGCTACACCTTC. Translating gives CASSADRVPYGYTF.

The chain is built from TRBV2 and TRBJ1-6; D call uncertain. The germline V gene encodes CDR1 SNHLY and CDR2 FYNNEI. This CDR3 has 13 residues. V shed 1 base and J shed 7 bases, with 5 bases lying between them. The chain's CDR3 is CASSEGWNSPLHF. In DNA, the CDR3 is TGTGCCAGCAGTGAAGGCTGGAATTCACCCCTCCACTTT.

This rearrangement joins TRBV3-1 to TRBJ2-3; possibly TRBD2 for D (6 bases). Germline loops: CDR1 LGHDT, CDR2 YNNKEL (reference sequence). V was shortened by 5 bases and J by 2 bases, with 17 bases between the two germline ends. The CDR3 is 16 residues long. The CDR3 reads CASSSPGETTTDTQYF. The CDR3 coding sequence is TGTGCCAGCAGCTCGCCGGGGGAGACAACCACAGATACGCAGTATTTT.

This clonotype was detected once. CDR3 loop: CASSQEFGLNQPQHF. The CDR3 DNA sequence: TGTGCCAGCAGCCAAGAATTCGGACTCAATCAGCCCCAGCATTTT. The chain uses TRBV3-1 and TRBJ1-5, with unresolved D. Germline CDR1 LGHDT, CDR2 YNNKEL (reference sequence). This CDR3 spans 15 amino acids. V was pared by 0 bases and J by 3 bases, with 9 bases between.

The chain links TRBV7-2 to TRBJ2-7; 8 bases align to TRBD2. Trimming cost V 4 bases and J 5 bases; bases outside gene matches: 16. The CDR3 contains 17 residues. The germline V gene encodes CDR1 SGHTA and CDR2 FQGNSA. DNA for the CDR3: TGTGCCAGCAGCTCCAGCGGGGGCCAGGCGGTTAGCCACGAGCAGTACTTC. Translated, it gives CASSSSGGQAVSHEQYF.

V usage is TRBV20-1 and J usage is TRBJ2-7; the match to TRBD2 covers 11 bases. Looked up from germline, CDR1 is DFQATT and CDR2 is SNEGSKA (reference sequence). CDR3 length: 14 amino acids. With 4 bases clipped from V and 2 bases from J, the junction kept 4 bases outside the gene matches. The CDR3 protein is CSAKKTSGAYEQYV. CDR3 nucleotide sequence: TGCAGTGCTAAGAAGACTAGCGGGGCCTACGAGCAGTACGTC.

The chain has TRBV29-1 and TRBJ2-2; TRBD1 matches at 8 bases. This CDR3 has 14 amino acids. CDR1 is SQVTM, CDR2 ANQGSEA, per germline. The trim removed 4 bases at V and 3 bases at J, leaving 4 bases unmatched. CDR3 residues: CSVGQGADTGELFF. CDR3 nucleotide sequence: TGCAGCGTTGGGCAGGGGGCGGACACCGGGGAGCTGTTTTTT.

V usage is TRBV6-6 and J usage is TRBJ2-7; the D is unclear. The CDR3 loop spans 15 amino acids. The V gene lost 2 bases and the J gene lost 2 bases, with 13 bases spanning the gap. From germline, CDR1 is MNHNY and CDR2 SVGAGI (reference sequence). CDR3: CASSYPNASPYEQYV. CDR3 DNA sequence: TGTGCCAGCAGTTACCCCAACGCCAGCCCCTACGAGCAGTACGTC.